This TCR beta chain was identified during a study of cytomegalovirus exposure and HLA in healthy donors. With 4 bases clipped from V and 1 base from J, the junction kept 17 bases outside the gene matches. Germline CDR1 reads PRHDT; CDR2 reads FYEKMQ (reference sequence). The CDR3 is 20 residues long. The PCR had 60 Vbeta and 13 Jbeta primers. Assay used: immunoSEQ multiplex PCR; TCRdb lists only in-frame clones, some missing. The sample records roughly 170,000 clones, about four fifths being singletons. The material sequenced was PBMCs. The J gene is TRBJ2-2, the V gene TRBV13, with TRBD2 matching over 8 bases. The TCR originated in a man aged 25 to 45 in good health and CMV-seropositive. The CDR3 DNA sequence: TGTGCCAGCAGCTCCTTAGGGGTGAAGGCCAGCGGGGGGAACACCGGGGAGCTGTTTTTT. Its protein product is CASSSLGVKASGGNTGELFF.